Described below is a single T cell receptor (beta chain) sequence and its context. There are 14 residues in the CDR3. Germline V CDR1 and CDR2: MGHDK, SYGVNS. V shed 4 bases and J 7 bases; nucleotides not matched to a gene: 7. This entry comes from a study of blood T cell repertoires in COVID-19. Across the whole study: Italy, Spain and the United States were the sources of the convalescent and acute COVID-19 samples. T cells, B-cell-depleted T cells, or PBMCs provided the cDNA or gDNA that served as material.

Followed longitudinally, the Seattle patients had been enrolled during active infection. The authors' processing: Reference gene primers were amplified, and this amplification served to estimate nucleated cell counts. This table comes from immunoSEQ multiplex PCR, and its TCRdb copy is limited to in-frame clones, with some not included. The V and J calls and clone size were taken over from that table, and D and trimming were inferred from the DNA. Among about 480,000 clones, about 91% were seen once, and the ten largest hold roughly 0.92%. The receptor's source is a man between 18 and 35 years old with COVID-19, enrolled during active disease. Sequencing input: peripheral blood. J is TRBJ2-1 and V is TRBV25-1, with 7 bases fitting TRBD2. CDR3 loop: CASSVAGVRNEQFF. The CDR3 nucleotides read TGTGCCAGCAGTGTCGCGGGGGTGAGGAATGAGCAGTTCTTC.